These 20 T cell receptor beta chains were sequenced from one sample in a study of cytomegalovirus exposure and HLA in healthy donors. Primers for the PCR totalled 60 Vbeta and 13 Jbeta. Profiled with immunoSEQ multiplex PCR; TCRdb holds only in-frame clones, not every one. The table records tens of thousands of clones, about 80% of them present only once. Source material: PBMCs. These receptors were taken from a man in his fifties or sixties in good health and CMV-seropositive.

The chain employs TRBV19 and TRBJ2-6; 12 nucleotides agree with TRBD1. CDR3 length: 19 amino acids. Germline values: CDR1 LNHDA, CDR2 SQIVND (reference sequence). The V segment lost 6 bases and the J segment 3 bases; nucleotides outside the gene matches: 12. The CDR3 loop is CASSPNRDRGRFGANVLTF. CDR3 coding DNA: TGTGCCAGTAGCCCCAACCGGGACAGGGGGCGATTTGGGGCCAACGTCCTGACTTTC.

This clone has only one observation. The V and J genes are TRBV7-2 and TRBJ1-5; the match to TRBD1 covers 11 bases. Germline loops: CDR1 SGHTA, CDR2 FQGNSA. CDR3 length: 15 residues. The trim removed 3 bases at V and 4 bases at J, leaving 2 bases unmatched. The CDR3 DNA reads TGTGCCAGCAGCTTCGGGACAGGGGGGAATCAGCCCCAGCATTTT. As protein: CASSFGTGGNQPQHF.

The chain combines TRBV15 with TRBJ2-1; TRBD2 agrees at 7 bases. The CDR3 spans 16 residues. J lost 3 bases, V lost 1 base, and 6 bases had no gene match. The germline V gene encodes CDR1 LNHNV and CDR2 YYDKDF (reference sequence). DNA for the CDR3: TGTGCCACCAGCAGAGGCCTAGCGGCCAGCTACAATGAGCAGTTCTTC. Protein sequence: CATSRGLAASYNEQFF.

J is TRBJ2-1 and V is TRBV15; TRBD2 agrees at 9 bases. V was pared by 0 bases and J by 8 bases, with 5 bases of the junction left unmatched. Germline V gene data show CDR1 as LNHNV and CDR2 as YYDKDF (reference sequence). The CDR3 runs to 15 residues. The CDR3 sequence: CATSREGLAGDEQFF. The CDR3 nucleotides are TGTGCCACCAGCAGAGAGGGACTAGCCGGGGATGAGCAGTTCTTC.

This clone was seen a handful of times. CDR3 sequence reads: CASSSGGGYGYTF. In DNA, the CDR3 is TGTGCCAGTAGTTCCGGGGGTGGCTATGGCTACACCTTC. V usage is TRBV19 and J usage is TRBJ1-2; D may be TRBD1 (5 bases). CDR1 and CDR2 from the germline V gene are LNHDA and SQIVND (reference sequence). Trimming removed 5 bases at V and 4 bases at J, with 11 bases between. The CDR3 consists of 13 residues.

The rearrangement uses TRBV6-1 and TRBJ1-6; weak D call: TRBD1 (6 bases). CDR1 is MNHNS, CDR2 SASEGT, per germline. The V end was cut by 9 bases, the J end by 9 bases, with 15 bases between. The CDR3 sequence is 13 residues long. CDR3 coding DNA: TGTGCCAGTTCCGGGACAAAAAGTTCACCCCTCCACTTT. Its protein is CASSGTKSSPLHF.

This clone appeared a few times. The chain is built from TRBV21-1 and TRBJ2-1; TRBD2 was called by the table and not checked on the DNA. TRBV21-1 is assigned pseudogene status. This CDR3 spans 16 amino acids. CDR3 bases: TGTGCCAGCAGCAAACCGGGACTAGCGGGTGGGAATTTACAGTTCTTC. Translation gives CASSKPGLAGGNLQFF.

This chain connects TRBV6-6 to TRBJ1-3; no firm D call. Germline V gene sequence: CDR1 MNHNY, CDR2 SVGAGI (reference sequence). This CDR3 is built from 13 residues. Trimming stripped 7 bases from V and 3 bases from J, with 10 bases between. The CDR3 sequence: CASISGGGNTIYF. CDR3 sequence (DNA): TGTGCCAGCATTTCAGGAGGTGGAAACACCATATATTTT.

The chain couples TRBV6-1 to TRBJ2-3, with 9 bases that match TRBD2. V trimming: 2 bases; J trimming: 4 bases; junction bases outside the gene matches: 10. This CDR3 region has 17 residues. CDR1 is MNHNS and CDR2 is SASEGT in the germline V gene. DNA of the CDR3: TGTGCCAGCAGTGAACGGGGCCAGCGGGAGGTCCCAGATACGCAGTATTTT. Translation: CASSERGQREVPDTQYF.

The rearrangement links TRBV11-2 to TRBJ2-7; 14 bases align to TRBD2. The CDR3 length is 14 residues. Germline V CDR1 and CDR2: SGHAT, FQNNGV. The ends lost 4 bases at V and 6 bases at J; junction bases unmatched: 2. The CDR3: CASSSGLAGVEQYF. The CDR3 nucleotides are TGTGCCAGCAGCTCGGGACTAGCGGGAGTCGAGCAGTACTTC.

At least ten counts were recorded for this clone. This rearrangement joins TRBV6-1 to TRBJ2-3; D uncertain. The CDR3 is 11 residues long. Germline assignment: CDR1 MNHNS and CDR2 SASEGT. V shed 5 bases and J shed 5 bases, with 5 bases lying between them. CDR3 residues: CASSIIDTQYF. DNA of the CDR3: TGTGCCAGCAGTATTATAGATACGCAGTATTTT.

The rearrangement joins TRBV11-3 to TRBJ2-3; 7 bases are a match to TRBD2. V shed 5 bases and J 4 bases; nucleotides not matched to a gene: 9. Germline-derived CDR1 and CDR2 are SGHNT and YENEEA. The CDR3 is 15 residues long. The CDR3 loop is CASSAWTSYSDTQYF. CDR3 DNA: TGTGCCAGCAGCGCATGGACTAGTTACTCAGATACGCAGTATTTT. Filled out from reference TRBV11-3 and TRBJ2-3, the complete variable domain reads EAGVVQSPRYKIIEKKQPVAFWCNPISGHNTLYWYLQNLGQGPELLIRYENEEAVDDSQLPKDRFSAERLKGVDSTLKIQPAELGDSAVYLCASSAWTSYSDTQYFGPGTRLTVL.

The rearrangement joins TRBV7-9 to TRBJ2-7, with 7 bases lining up with TRBD1. V lost 1 base to trimming and J lost 4 bases; unmatched junction nucleotides: 7. The CDR3 has 15 residues. Germline CDR1 and CDR2: SEHNR and FQNEAQ (reference sequence). The CDR3 loop reads CASSLEGAAQYEQYF. The CDR3 DNA sequence: TGTGCCAGCAGCTTAGAGGGGGCTGCACAATACGAGCAGTACTTC.

The chain employs TRBV19 and TRBJ1-4; D gene ambiguous. The CDR3 runs 14 residues. The germline V gene has CDR1 LNHDA and CDR2 SQIVND (reference sequence). Trimming pared 7 bases from V and 0 bases from J, leaving 9 bases between. This chain's CDR3 is CASKELATNEKLFF. CDR3 nucleotide sequence: TGTGCCAGTAAGGAGCTTGCAACTAATGAAAAACTGTTTTTT.

In this sample, this clone turned up once. CDR3 DNA sequence: TGCAGCGTCACGTCTAGCGGGAGGGCCCCTGGGGAGACCCAGTACTTC. Translating it yields CSVTSSGRAPGETQYF. This chain joins TRBV29-1 and TRBJ2-5; 12 bases align to TRBD2. CDR1 SQVTM and CDR2 ANQGSEA come from the germline V gene. This CDR3 contains 16 residues. The ends lost 6 bases at V and 5 bases at J; junction bases unmatched: 13. The variable domain in full, with the rest retrieved from reference TRBV29-1 and TRBJ2-5, is SAVISQKPSRDICQRGTSLTIQCQVDSQVTMMFWYRQQPGQSLTLIATANQGSEATYESGFVIDKFPISRPNLTFSTLTVSNMSPEDSSIYLCSVTSSGRAPGETQYFGPGTRLLVL.

This chain links TRBV9 with TRBJ1-5, with TRBD1 as a possible D gene (5 bases). The CDR3 is 13 residues long. Germline values: CDR1 SGDLS, CDR2 YYNGEE. V was shortened by 3 bases and J by 7 bases, with 11 bases between the two germline ends. The DNA for the CDR3 is TGTGCCAGCAGCGCCAGGGATTTCCAGCCCCAGCATTTT. It encodes CASSARDFQPQHF.

The J gene is TRBJ2-7, the V gene TRBV20-1; 7 bases fit TRBD2. Germline CDR1 DFQATT, CDR2 SNEGSKA (reference sequence). With V trimmed by 3 bases and J by 4 bases, 0 bases remained unmatched. This CDR3 has 11 residues. The CDR3 sequence: CSARREYEQYF. CDR3 coding DNA: TGCAGTGCTAGGCGGGAGTACGAGCAGTACTTC.

The chain employs TRBV9 and TRBJ1-2; TRBD1 agrees at 9 bases. The CDR3 has 17 amino acids. Trimming cost V 5 bases and J 8 bases; bases outside gene matches: 19. Germline CDR1 reads SGDLS; CDR2 reads YYNGEE. In DNA, the CDR3 is TGTGCCAGCAGGGGCGGGTCCGGGACAGGGTCCCCCCGAGGCTACACCTTC. This codes for CASRGGSGTGSPRGYTF.

In nucleotides, the CDR3 is TGTGCCAGCAGCTTGGGGCCGGTGGACTACACTGAAGCTTTCTTT. Its protein is CASSLGPVDYTEAFF. The chain is built from TRBV5-5 and TRBJ1-1; D remains ambiguous. The CDR3 is 15 residues long. The germline CDR1 and CDR2 sequences are SGHKS and YYEKEE (reference sequence). The V gene lost 0 bases and the J gene lost 3 bases, with 12 bases spanning the gap.

The V and J genes are TRBV6-5 and TRBJ2-7; 10 bases are shared with TRBD2. V dropped 3 bases and J dropped 5; count of bases not matched to a gene: 10. CDR3 length equals 16 residues. Germline values: CDR1 MNHEY, CDR2 SVGAGI. CDR3 residues: CASSYFALAGVNEQYF. The CDR3, as DNA: TGTGCCAGCAGTTATTTCGCCCTAGCGGGAGTCAACGAGCAGTACTTC.